The T cell receptor (beta chain) under discussion was sequenced for a study of response to subunit inactivated influenza vaccine. TCRdb recomputed calls from the RT-PCR reads with MiXCR, one row per CDR3 protein. Here the sample spans more than 700,000 distinct CDR3 sequences, 21% being singletons. This clonotype came up a few times. The V gene lost 5 bases and the J gene lost 7 bases, with 9 bases spanning the gap. The CDR3 consists of 12 residues. From germline, CDR1 is ENHRY and CDR2 SYGVKD. The rearrangement links TRBV10-3 to TRBJ2-1, with D perhaps matching TRBD2 (5 bases). The clonotype comes from a man aged 45 to 65 who received an inactivated influenza vaccine. The specimen was PBMCs from blood, collected less than 6 days after vaccination. CDR3 DNA sequence: TGTGCCATCAGTTCGAGGGATAATGAGCAGTTCTTC. Translated: CAISSRDNEQFF.